These T cell receptor beta chains were read from a single sample in a study of patients and donors after allogeneic stem cell transplantation. Each CDR3 protein gets one entry after TCRdb re-called the RT-PCR reads with MiXCR. This sample has 200,000 to 250,000 distinct CDR3 sequences, with around 14% found just once. Material for sequencing was blood, either unsorted or a sorted T cell fraction (not recorded which). Receptor source: a human donor who was either an allogeneic HSCT recipient or a stem cell or donor lymphocyte infusion donor (not recorded which). It is not recorded whose cells these are; they may come from a transplant donor. Both conserved end residues are part of each CDR3. The order of the fields is V gene, J gene, clone size, D gene, CDR3 DNA, CDR3 protein. D genes are given only for firm matches. Not all rows give a size; the values are once, few, many and, for expanded clones, a class.

v_call: TRBV5-1; j_call: TRBJ2-1; clone_size: many; d_call: .; cdr3_nt: TGCGCCAGCAGCTTCACCGCCTTTGGTGAGCAGTTCTTC; cdr3_aa: CASSFTAFGEQFF
v_call: TRBV20-1; j_call: TRBJ2-3; clone_size: many; d_call: .; cdr3_nt: TGCAGTGCTAGCTCGGGCGGGAACACAGATACGCAGTATTTT; cdr3_aa: CSASSGGNTDTQYF
v_call: TRBV7-2; j_call: TRBJ1-5; clone_size: few; d_call: .; cdr3_nt: TGTGCCAGCAGCTTGACTATAGGGCAGGGTCATCAGCCCCAGCATTTT; cdr3_aa: CASSLTIGQGHQPQHF
v_call: TRBV12-3/TRBV12-4; j_call: TRBJ2-3; clone_size: many; d_call: TRBD2; cdr3_nt: TGTGCCAGCAGGCTCAGCGGGAGATCAGATACGCAGTATTTT; cdr3_aa: CASRLSGRSDTQYF
v_call: TRBV12-3/TRBV12-4; j_call: TRBJ2-1; clone_size: few; d_call: TRBD1; cdr3_nt: TGTGCCAGCACCTCGACAGGGTTCCCGGTCGGGCGCAATGAGCAGTTCTTC; cdr3_aa: CASTSTGFPVGRNEQFF
v_call: TRBV29-1; j_call: TRBJ1-2; clone_size: few; d_call: .; cdr3_nt: TGCAGCGTTGAAAGGTTGGGGGGGAGAGGTTCGGGCTACACCTTC; cdr3_aa: CSVERLGGRGSGYTF
v_call: TRBV7-2; j_call: TRBJ1-2; clone_size: many; d_call: .; cdr3_nt: TGTGCCAGCAGCTTATACAGAAGTACTAACTATGGCTACACCTTC; cdr3_aa: CASSLYRSTNYGYTF
v_call: TRBV20-1; j_call: TRBJ2-3; clone_size: .; d_call: TRBD2; cdr3_nt: TGCAGTGCTAGAGATAACCAGCGGGGGGGTAACACAGATACGCAGTATTTT; cdr3_aa: CSARDNQRGGNTDTQYF
v_call: TRBV20-1; j_call: TRBJ1-2; clone_size: .; d_call: .; cdr3_nt: TGCAGTGCTAGCACGGGGCATAACTATGGCTACACCTTC; cdr3_aa: CSASTGHNYGYTF
v_call: TRBV7-3; j_call: TRBJ1-1; clone_size: few; d_call: TRBD1; cdr3_nt: TGTGCCAGCAGCCCTCAGGGGGGCCACACTGAAGCTTTCTTT; cdr3_aa: CASSPQGGHTEAFF
v_call: TRBV7-2; j_call: TRBJ1-1; clone_size: .; d_call: .; cdr3_nt: TGTGCCAGCAGCTTGGGAGATAGGCGGAACACTGAAGCTTTCTTT; cdr3_aa: CASSLGDRRNTEAFF
v_call: TRBV11-2; j_call: TRBJ1-2; clone_size: many; d_call: .; cdr3_nt: TGTGCCAGCAGCCCCCAAGGAGGGAGGCTGGAAGCTAACTATGGCTACACCTTC; cdr3_aa: CASSPQGGRLEANYGYTF
v_call: TRBV6-1; j_call: TRBJ1-3; clone_size: few; d_call: .; cdr3_nt: TGTGCCAGCAGGACAGTCTCTGGAAACACCATATATTTT; cdr3_aa: CASRTVSGNTIYF
v_call: TRBV6-1; j_call: TRBJ1-3; clone_size: few; d_call: .; cdr3_nt: TGTGCCAGCAGGGGCGCAGGGGTTGGAAACACCATATATTTT; cdr3_aa: CASRGAGVGNTIYF
v_call: TRBV27; j_call: TRBJ2-1; clone_size: .; d_call: .; cdr3_nt: TGTGCCAGCAGTTTACTGGGGGGCGGTCTCGATGAGCAGTTCTTC; cdr3_aa: CASSLLGGGLDEQFF
v_call: TRBV19; j_call: TRBJ2-3; clone_size: few; d_call: .; cdr3_nt: TGTGCCAGTAGAACCGGGGGCACCGACACAGATACGCAGTATTTT; cdr3_aa: CASRTGGTDTDTQYF
v_call: TRBV29-1; j_call: TRBJ2-5; clone_size: many; d_call: TRBD2; cdr3_nt: TGCAGCGTTGATGCTAGCGGGAGGGCCTGGGAGACCCAGTACTTC; cdr3_aa: CSVDASGRAWETQYF
v_call: TRBV5-1; j_call: TRBJ1-2; clone_size: many; d_call: .; cdr3_nt: TGCGCCAGCAGCACTGGGGACGTAGGTGGCTACACCTTC; cdr3_aa: CASSTGDVGGYTF
v_call: TRBV6-1; j_call: TRBJ1-1; clone_size: .; d_call: .; cdr3_nt: TGTGCCAGCAGTGAAAGAGTGAACACTGAAGCTTTCTTT; cdr3_aa: CASSERVNTEAFF
v_call: TRBV6-1; j_call: TRBJ1-1; clone_size: few; d_call: .; cdr3_nt: TGTGCCAGCAAACTGGACCGGTGGGGTACTGAAGCTTTCTTT; cdr3_aa: CASKLDRWGTEAFF
v_call: TRBV20-1; j_call: TRBJ1-2; clone_size: .; d_call: .; cdr3_nt: TGCAGTGCTAGAGAATCCGCAACCTATGGCTACACCTTC; cdr3_aa: CSARESATYGYTF
v_call: TRBV25-1; j_call: TRBJ1-5; clone_size: few; d_call: TRBD1; cdr3_nt: TGTGCCAGCAAACCACGGGGACAGGAGAATCAGCCCCAGCATTTT; cdr3_aa: CASKPRGQENQPQHF
v_call: TRBV7-2; j_call: TRBJ1-2; clone_size: .; d_call: .; cdr3_nt: TGTGCCAGCAGCTTAGAGGGGTACGGAAACACCTTC; cdr3_aa: CASSLEGYGNTF
v_call: TRBV6-1; j_call: TRBJ1-6; clone_size: many; d_call: .; cdr3_nt: TGTGCCAGCAGGAAGTCTTGGGACCGGAATTCACCCCTCCACTTT; cdr3_aa: CASRKSWDRNSPLHF
v_call: TRBV30; j_call: TRBJ2-2; clone_size: .; d_call: TRBD2; cdr3_nt: TGTGCCTGGAGTGGAGGATGGCGGGGGGGCAACACCGGGGAGCTGTTTTTT; cdr3_aa: CAWSGGWRGGNTGELFF
v_call: TRBV14; j_call: TRBJ1-2; clone_size: .; d_call: .; cdr3_nt: TGTGCCAGCAGCCAAGAAGGGGGGACACCCAACTATGGCTACACCTTC; cdr3_aa: CASSQEGGTPNYGYTF
v_call: TRBV6-2/TRBV6-3; j_call: TRBJ1-5; clone_size: few; d_call: .; cdr3_nt: TGTGCCAGCAGTTACCAGGGTCCGGATCAGCCCCAGCATTTT; cdr3_aa: CASSYQGPDQPQHF
v_call: TRBV6-5; j_call: TRBJ2-2; clone_size: .; d_call: .; cdr3_nt: TGTGCCAGCAGTTATTTGTGGGAGACCGGGGAGCTGTTTTTT; cdr3_aa: CASSYLWETGELFF
v_call: TRBV6-1; j_call: TRBJ1-1; clone_size: .; d_call: .; cdr3_nt: TGTGCCACCATGCGGTCCTACACTGAAGCTTTCTTT; cdr3_aa: CATMRSYTEAFF
v_call: TRBV24-1; j_call: TRBJ1-5; clone_size: once; d_call: .; cdr3_nt: TGTGCCACCAGTGCCGAGACAGCCGATCAGCTCCAGCATTTT; cdr3_aa: CATSAETADQLQHF
v_call: TRBV5-1; j_call: TRBJ2-3; clone_size: .; d_call: .; cdr3_nt: TGCGCCAGCAGCATGGGGGACCAAAACACAGATACGCAGTATTTT; cdr3_aa: CASSMGDQNTDTQYF